This record looks at one TCR beta chain sequence and its context. The target antigen is unknown. This entry belongs to a study of shared clonotypes between healthy human individuals. General study points: Several donors held about 4.6% of naive CD4 clonotypes in common.

Trimming left V 4 bases short and J 1 base short, with 21 bases between. The length of the CDR3 is 18 residues. CDR1 SGHRS and CDR2 YFSETQ come from the germline V gene. Donation came from healthy HIV-negative adults that had no recent acute infections or vaccinations. When replicate PCRs were run on sorted subsets, they used around 200 ng DNA, about 30,000 T cell genomes. Repertoires were generated with immunoSEQ multiplex PCR, while TCRdb's copy carries only in-frame clones and drops some. In the table there are roughly 700,000 clones, around 74% of which are singletons. This rearrangement joins TRBV5-1 to TRBJ2-4; a possible D gene is TRBD2 (5 bases). Material for sequencing was memory CD4+ T cells sorted from blood. The subset: CD45RA-negative fraction. The receptor was isolated from a woman between 25 and 40 years old in good health. CDR3: CASSPRGQLLLAKNIQYF. The CDR3 coding sequence is TGCGCCAGCAGCCCCCGGGGTCAGCTCCTTCTTGCCAAAAACATTCAGTACTTC.